Following are 19 T cell receptor beta chains from one sample sequenced in a study of neurological immune-mediated disorders. TCRdb reprocessed the 5' RACE reads via MiXCR and lists one record per CDR3 protein. The sample includes under 30,000 distinct CDR3 sequences, around an eighth of them seen just once. Sequencing input: PBMCs. All receptors derive from a woman in her 40s with HTLV-1-associated myelopathy (HAM/TSP).

This chain connects TRBV5-4 to TRBJ2-1, with 7 positions matching TRBD1. After removal of 4 bases from V and 7 bases from J, the junction contained 11 bases not matched to a gene. The CDR3 loop spans 15 amino acids. Per germline, CDR1 SGHNT and CDR2 YYREEE (reference sequence). CDR3 loop: CASSLDRELGNEQFF. The CDR3 DNA is TGTGCCAGCAGCCTCGACAGGGAACTAGGAAATGAGCAGTTCTTC.

This clonotype was seen many times. The rearrangement joins TRBV5-6 to TRBJ1-1; no definite D call. Germline CDR1 is SGHDT and CDR2 is YYEEEE. V was pared by 2 bases and J by 4 bases, with 15 bases between. This CDR3 is 15 amino acids long. CDR3 region: CASSFLDGTLTEAFF. DNA of the CDR3: TGTGCCAGCAGCTTCCTGGACGGCACTCTCACTGAAGCTTTCTTT.

This clonotype was counted at least ten times. This chain links TRBV29-1 with TRBJ1-6; D unclear. V shed 4 bases and J shed 10 bases, with 14 bases lying between them. The CDR3 runs 13 residues. Germline V gene lookup returns CDR1 SQVTM and CDR2 ANQGSEA. CDR3 amino acids: CSVVQELGSPLHF. CDR3 in DNA: TGCAGCGTTGTTCAGGAGTTGGGCTCACCCCTCCACTTT.

This CDR3 reads CASSRVCDSEAFF. The CDR3 bases are TGCGCCAGCAGCCGGGTCTGCGACAGTGAAGCTTTCTTT. The V call is TRBV5-1, the J call TRBJ1-1; weak D call: TRBD1 (5 bases). Trimming shortened V by 4 bases and J by 7 bases, and 14 bases separated the two germline ends. The CDR3 consists of 13 residues. CDR1 SGHRS and CDR2 YFSETQ come from the germline V gene.

The sample holds many counts of this clonotype. This chain links TRBV9 with TRBJ1-6; D unresolved. Germline V gene data show CDR1 as SGDLS and CDR2 as YYNGEE. This CDR3 is 16 amino acids long. Trimming shortened V by 0 bases and J by 0 bases, and 7 bases separated the two germline ends. The CDR3 DNA reads TGTGCCAGCAGCGTAGATGCAGTCTCCTATAATTCACCCCTCCACTTT. Translation gives CASSVDAVSYNSPLHF.

This clonotype was counted ten times or more. CDR3 loop: CASSRQGGDGYTF. Written as DNA, the CDR3 is TGTGCCAGCAGCCGACAGGGAGGCGATGGCTACACCTTC. The chain has TRBV11-3 and TRBJ1-2, with 7 bases matching TRBD1. Losses at the gene ends were 5 bases for V and 6 bases for J; bases not matched to a gene: 6. Per germline, CDR1 SGHNT and CDR2 YENEEA. This CDR3 spans 13 amino acids.

This clonotype is labeled medium-sized. Mismatch with germline at one junction end may stem from a read error. V and J are TRBV12-3 or TRBV12-4 and TRBJ2-7; tentatively, D is TRBD1 (6 bases). The length of the CDR3 is 12 residues. The CDR3 loop is CASTLGGYEQYF. The CDR3 DNA is TGTGCCAGCACTTTAGGGGGTTACGAGCAGTACTTC.

Regarding this clonotype: One junction end disagrees with the germline gene, perhaps due to a read error. V is TRBV7-8 and J is TRBJ2-7, with D perhaps TRBD1 (6 bases). CDR1 SGHVS and CDR2 FQNEAQ come from the germline V gene. The CDR3 sequence is 13 residues long. The CDR3 spells CVSSVFTGYEQYF. In DNA form, the CDR3 reads TGTGTCAGCAGCGTATTTACAGGGTACGAGCAGTACTTC. The full variable domain, with the rest looked up from reference TRBV7-8 and TRBJ2-7, is GAGVSQSPRYKVAKRGQDVALRCDPISGHVSLFWYQQALGQGPEFLTYFQNEAQLDKSGLPSDRFFAERPEGSVSTLKIQRTQQEDSAVYLCVSSVFTGYEQYFGPGTRLTVT.

The gene calls are TRBV5-1 and TRBJ2-2, with D uncertain. Germline V gene data show CDR1 as SGHRS and CDR2 as YFSETQ. V dropped 0 bases and J dropped 1 base, with 7 bases sitting between them. This CDR3 region has 15 residues. The CDR3 here is CASSLGPMNTGELFF. CDR3 nucleotides: TGCGCCAGCAGCTTGGGACCGATGAACACCGGGGAGCTGTTTTTT.

This clonotype occurred many times. The V call is TRBV5-1, the J call TRBJ2-1; a possible D gene is TRBD1 (5 bases). Deletions cut 0 bases from V and 7 bases from J, with 8 bases between. The CDR3 runs 13 residues. Germline loops: CDR1 SGHRS, CDR2 YFSETQ. The CDR3 DNA sequence: TGCGCCAGCAGCTTGGACAGGAATAATGAGCAGTTCTTC. Translation: CASSLDRNNEQFF.

This clonotype was recorded many times. The gene calls are TRBV5-1 and TRBJ2-7, with D tentatively TRBD1 (6 bases). Germline assignment: CDR1 SGHRS and CDR2 YFSETQ. The CDR3 sequence is 13 residues long. V was trimmed by 0 bases and J by 5 bases, leaving 9 bases between them. The CDR3 reads CASSLGGHDEQYF. The CDR3 nucleotides are TGCGCCAGCAGCTTGGGGGGGCACGACGAGCAGTACTTC.

This clonotype was seen ten or more times. The chain employs TRBV4-1 and TRBJ1-1; weak D call: TRBD1 (6 bases). Trimming shortened V by 2 bases and J by 4 bases, and 14 bases separated the two germline ends. Germline V gene lookup returns CDR1 MGHRA and CDR2 YSYEKL. CDR3 size: 15 residues. The CDR3 region has the DNA TGCGCCAGCAGCCAACCCACTACAGGGCTCACTGAAGCTTTCTTT. Translating it yields CASSQPTTGLTEAFF.

The chain is built from TRBV4-1 and TRBJ2-5; 12 bases fit TRBD2. Germline V CDR1 and CDR2: MGHRA, YSYEKL. The CDR3 loop spans 17 amino acids. The ends lost 2 bases at V and 5 bases at J; junction bases unmatched: 9. CDR3 residues: CASSQSRLAGAGETQYF. CDR3 nucleotide sequence: TGCGCCAGCAGCCAATCTCGACTAGCGGGGGCGGGGGAGACCCAGTACTTC.

This clonotype was counted many times. The chain combines TRBV12-3 or TRBV12-4 with TRBJ2-1, with 10 positions matching TRBD1. The CDR3 has 12 residues. With V trimmed by 11 bases and J by 9 bases, 7 bases remained unmatched. The CDR3 nucleotides read TGTGCCGTCAGGACAGGGGGAGGTGAGCAGTTCTTC. It encodes CAVRTGGGEQFF.

This clonotype has at least ten counts. The chain links TRBV20-1 to TRBJ1-5, with a weak D call TRBD1 (6 bases). The CDR3 consists of 13 residues. Trimming stripped 4 bases from V and 1 base from J, with 8 bases between. Germline V gives CDR1 DFQATT, CDR2 SNEGSKA (reference sequence). The CDR3 DNA reads TGCAGTGCTAAACAGGGAAGCAATCAGCCCCAGCATTTT. It yields the protein CSAKQGSNQPQHF.

This clonotype has only one observation. The junction and the germline gene differ at one end; a read error may be behind it. The rearrangement links TRBV29-1 to TRBJ2-7; D gene uncertain. This CDR3 contains 13 residues. CDR1 and CDR2 (germline): SQVTM, ANQGSEA. In DNA form, the CDR3 reads TGCAGCGTTGGAGGAATTGTTCTCGACGAGCAGCACTTC. This encodes CSVGGIVLDEQHF.

This clonotype counts as medium-sized (0.01 to 0.1%). V is TRBV7-9 and J is TRBJ2-2; tentatively, D is TRBD2 (6 bases). Trimming removed 5 bases from V and 4 bases from J, with 14 bases in between. From germline, CDR1 is SEHNR and CDR2 FQNEAQ (reference sequence). The CDR3 is 15 amino acids. The CDR3 is CASSQGSGLTGELFF. The CDR3 region has the DNA TGTGCCAGCAGCCAGGGTAGCGGACTCACCGGGGAGCTGTTTTTT.

The table lists this clonotype with many counts. The V gene is TRBV12-3 or TRBV12-4, the J gene TRBJ2-3, with D tentatively TRBD2 (5 bases). CDR3 length equals 16 residues. V was trimmed by 5 bases and J by 0 bases, leaving 15 bases between them. The CDR3 nucleotides are TGTGCCAGCAGTCGTCAGCGGAGGACTAGCACAGATACGCAGTATTTT. Protein product: CASSRQRRTSTDTQYF.

This clonotype was recorded many times. The rearrangement links TRBV9 to TRBJ1-4; D may be TRBD1 (6 bases). Per the germline V gene, CDR1 is SGDLS and CDR2 is YYNGEE. CDR3 length equals 16 residues. V was clipped by 0 bases and J by 3 bases, with 12 bases between them. The CDR3 region is CASSVDWGLANEKLFF. CDR3 bases: TGTGCCAGCAGCGTAGACTGGGGGCTGGCTAATGAAAAACTGTTTTTT.